This T cell receptor (beta chain) was sequenced for a study of cytomegalovirus exposure and HLA in healthy donors. PCR employed 60 Vbeta and 13 Jbeta primers. Assay used: immunoSEQ multiplex PCR; TCRdb lists only in-frame clones, some missing. The sample carries 95,000 to 150,000 clones, 65% to 85% recorded once. Study-level findings and limits: Further analysis was carried out later, and it showed several of the most significant clusters appearing linked to common viral pathogens. TCR beta chains numbering roughly 150 were designated cytomegalovirus-associated. TCR beta sequences numbering 15,000 to 20,000 were associated with HLA alleles at 0.05 false discovery rate in a later analysis.

V lost 3 bases, J lost 8 bases, and 9 bases stayed unmatched. CDR3 length: 15 amino acids. The germline V gene encodes CDR1 MGHRA and CDR2 YSYEKL. Details on this clone: Its cognate antigen is unknown.

Whereas donors were nominally healthy upon sampling, unrecorded immune exposures were probable. The receptor was isolated from a man between 18 and 29 years old in good health and CMV-seropositive. Sequencing used PBMCs. The chain employs TRBV4-1 and TRBJ1-2, with TRBD1 identical over 10 bases. The CDR3 protein is CASSHPRDRGWGYTF. In DNA form, the CDR3 reads TGCGCCAGCAGCCACCCCCGGGACAGGGGATGGGGCTACACCTTC.